This T cell receptor (beta chain) was identified during a study of blood T cell repertoires in COVID-19. Overall study context: COVID-19 samples collected from the United States, Italy and Spain covered acute and convalescent phases. Sample material is recorded as cDNA or gDNA derived from T cells, B-cell-depleted T cells, or PBMCs.

V was shortened by 5 bases and J by 1 base, with 14 bases between the two germline ends. In germline, CDR1 is LNHDA, CDR2 SQIVND (reference sequence). This CDR3 is 15 amino acids long. The method was immunoSEQ multiplex PCR; TCRdb's version includes in-frame clones alone and lacks a portion of them. The sample has about 270,000 clones; around 87% are singletons. This TCR was sampled from a woman aged 45-60 years with acute or convalescent COVID-19. V gene TRBV19 combines with J gene TRBJ1-1; D is uncertain. The sample taken for sequencing was peripheral blood. CDR3 residues: CASSPLVLPNTEAFF. The CDR3 DNA reads TGTGCCAGTAGTCCCCTGGTACTCCCGAACACTGAAGCTTTCTTT.